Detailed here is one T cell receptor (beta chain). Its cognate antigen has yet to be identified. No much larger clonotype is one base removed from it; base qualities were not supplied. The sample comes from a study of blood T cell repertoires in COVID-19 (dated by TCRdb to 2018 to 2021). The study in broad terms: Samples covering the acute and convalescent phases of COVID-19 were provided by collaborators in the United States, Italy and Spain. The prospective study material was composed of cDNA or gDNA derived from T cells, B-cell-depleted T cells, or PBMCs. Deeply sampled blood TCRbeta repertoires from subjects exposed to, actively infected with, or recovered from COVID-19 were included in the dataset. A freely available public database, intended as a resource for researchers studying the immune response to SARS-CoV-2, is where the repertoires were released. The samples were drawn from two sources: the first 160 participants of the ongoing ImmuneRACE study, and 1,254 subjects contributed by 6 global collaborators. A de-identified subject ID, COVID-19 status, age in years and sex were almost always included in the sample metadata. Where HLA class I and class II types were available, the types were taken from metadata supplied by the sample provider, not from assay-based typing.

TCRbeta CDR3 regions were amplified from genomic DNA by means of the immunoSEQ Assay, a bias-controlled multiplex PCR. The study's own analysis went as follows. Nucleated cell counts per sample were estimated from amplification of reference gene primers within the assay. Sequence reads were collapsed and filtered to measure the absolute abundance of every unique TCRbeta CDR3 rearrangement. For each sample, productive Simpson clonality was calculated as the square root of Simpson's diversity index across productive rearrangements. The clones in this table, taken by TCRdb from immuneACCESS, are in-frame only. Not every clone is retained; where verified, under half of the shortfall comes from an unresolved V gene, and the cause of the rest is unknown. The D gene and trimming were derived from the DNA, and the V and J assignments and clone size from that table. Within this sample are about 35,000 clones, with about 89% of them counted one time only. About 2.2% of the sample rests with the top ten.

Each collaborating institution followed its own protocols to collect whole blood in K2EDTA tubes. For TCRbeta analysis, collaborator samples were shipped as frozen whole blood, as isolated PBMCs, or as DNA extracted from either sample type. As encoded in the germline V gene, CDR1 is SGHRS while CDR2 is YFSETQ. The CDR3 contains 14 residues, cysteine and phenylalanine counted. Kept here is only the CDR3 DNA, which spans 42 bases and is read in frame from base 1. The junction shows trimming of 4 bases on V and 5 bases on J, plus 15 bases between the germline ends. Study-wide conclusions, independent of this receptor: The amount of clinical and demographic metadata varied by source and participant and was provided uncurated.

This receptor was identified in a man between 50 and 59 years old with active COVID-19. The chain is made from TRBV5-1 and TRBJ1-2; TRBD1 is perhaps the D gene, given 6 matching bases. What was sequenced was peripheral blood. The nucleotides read TGCGCCAGCAGCCCCCGGACAGCGACATATGGCTACACCTTC. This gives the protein CASSPRTATYGYTF.